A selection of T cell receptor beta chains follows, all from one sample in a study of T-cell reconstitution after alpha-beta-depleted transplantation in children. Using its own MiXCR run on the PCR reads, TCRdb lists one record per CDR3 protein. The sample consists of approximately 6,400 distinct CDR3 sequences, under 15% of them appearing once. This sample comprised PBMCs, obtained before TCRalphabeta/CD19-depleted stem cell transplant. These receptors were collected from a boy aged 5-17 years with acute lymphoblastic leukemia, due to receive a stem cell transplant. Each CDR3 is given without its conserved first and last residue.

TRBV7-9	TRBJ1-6	ASSQRRGSWVDSPLH
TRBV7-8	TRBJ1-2	ASSLSIGAGEGYT
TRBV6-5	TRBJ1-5	ASSSGGTGNQPQH
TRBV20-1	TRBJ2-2	SAAAGGKPNTGELF
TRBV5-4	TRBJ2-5	ASSPTRGPVSSETQY
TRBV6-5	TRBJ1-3	ASSYVPGHPSSGNTIY
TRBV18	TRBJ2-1	ASSQEREGYNEQF
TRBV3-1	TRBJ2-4	ASSPGGPPKNIQY
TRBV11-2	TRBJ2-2	ASSPTRSGELF
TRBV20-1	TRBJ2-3	SAPDRGRSTDTLY
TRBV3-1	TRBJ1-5	ASSRGQPNQPQH
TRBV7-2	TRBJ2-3	ASSLVSTDTQY
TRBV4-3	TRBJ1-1	ASSHSQLMNTEAF
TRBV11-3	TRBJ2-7	ASSLVEGSLSWNYEQY
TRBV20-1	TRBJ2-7	SARGQGYHEQY
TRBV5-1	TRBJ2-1	ASSLTGTSGSNEQF
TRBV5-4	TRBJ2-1	ASSFGLLCNEQF
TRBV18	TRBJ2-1	ASSRSSGSRYNEQF
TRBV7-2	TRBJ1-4	ASSLEDRVYAEKLF
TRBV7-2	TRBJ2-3	ASSPSGASTDTQY
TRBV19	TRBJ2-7	ASSLQGYEQY
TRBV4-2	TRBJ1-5	ASSGGAGSNQPQH
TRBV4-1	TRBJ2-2	ASSQAPGGRTGELF
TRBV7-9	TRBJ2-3	ASSLIRSGSRVDTQY
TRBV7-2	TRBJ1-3	ASSLAINSGNAIY
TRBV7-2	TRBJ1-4	ASSRALDSWKLF
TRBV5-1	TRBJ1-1	ASSLYQGTTEAF
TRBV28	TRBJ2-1	ASSFSGTGSYNEQF
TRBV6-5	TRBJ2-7	ASRPSRGPYEQY
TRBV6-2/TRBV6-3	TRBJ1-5	ASSYSPQDRGSNQPQH
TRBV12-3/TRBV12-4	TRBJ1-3	ASSFPGASAGNTIY
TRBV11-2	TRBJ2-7	ASSRPVSYEQY
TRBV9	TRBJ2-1	ASSGVAGGTYNEQF
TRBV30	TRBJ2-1	AWSPSGHEQF
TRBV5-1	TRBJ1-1	ASSQRTGRNTEAF
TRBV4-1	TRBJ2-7	ASSQDWTAGTYEQY
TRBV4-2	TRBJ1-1	AISRTLNEAF
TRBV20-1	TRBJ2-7	SAAPDRVSYEQY
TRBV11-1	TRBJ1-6	ASSLITGVGSPLH
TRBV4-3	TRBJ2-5	ASSRGTGVQETQY
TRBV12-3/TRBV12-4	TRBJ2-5	ASSLIGGRETQY
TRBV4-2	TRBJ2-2	ASSQDSASGRARNTGELF
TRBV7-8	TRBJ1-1	ASSLAMGRVSEAF
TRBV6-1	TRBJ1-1	ASSKQGVTEAF
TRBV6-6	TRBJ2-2	ASSYMNTGELF
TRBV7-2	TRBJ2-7	ASSLGTADSYEQY
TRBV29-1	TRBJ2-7	SVESLVRGLTYEQY
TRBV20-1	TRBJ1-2	SARRGFDGYT
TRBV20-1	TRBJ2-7	SARDLDPDRDEQY
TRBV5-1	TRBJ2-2	ASSWDKNTGELF